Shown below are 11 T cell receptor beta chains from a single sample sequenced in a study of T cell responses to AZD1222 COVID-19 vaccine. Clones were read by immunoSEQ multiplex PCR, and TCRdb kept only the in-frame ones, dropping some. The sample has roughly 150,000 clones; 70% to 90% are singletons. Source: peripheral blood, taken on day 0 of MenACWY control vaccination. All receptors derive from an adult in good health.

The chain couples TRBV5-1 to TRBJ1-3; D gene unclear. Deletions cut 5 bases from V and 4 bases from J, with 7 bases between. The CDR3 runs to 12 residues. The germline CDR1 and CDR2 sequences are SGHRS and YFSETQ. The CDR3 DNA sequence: TGCGCCAGCAGGGGTGAGGGAAACACCATATATTTT. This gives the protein CASRGEGNTIYF.

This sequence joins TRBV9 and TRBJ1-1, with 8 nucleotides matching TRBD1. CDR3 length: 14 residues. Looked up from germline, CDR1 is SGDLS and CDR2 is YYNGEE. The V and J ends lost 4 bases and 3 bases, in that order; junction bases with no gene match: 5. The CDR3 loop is CASSLTGGDTEAFF. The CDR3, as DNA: TGTGCCAGCAGCCTAACAGGGGGGGACACTGAAGCTTTCTTT.

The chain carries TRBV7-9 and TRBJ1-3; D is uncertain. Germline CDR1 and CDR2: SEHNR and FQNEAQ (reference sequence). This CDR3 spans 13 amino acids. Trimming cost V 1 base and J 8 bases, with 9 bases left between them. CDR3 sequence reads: CASSLDGADTIYF. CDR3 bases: TGTGCCAGCAGCTTAGACGGAGCGGACACCATATATTTT.

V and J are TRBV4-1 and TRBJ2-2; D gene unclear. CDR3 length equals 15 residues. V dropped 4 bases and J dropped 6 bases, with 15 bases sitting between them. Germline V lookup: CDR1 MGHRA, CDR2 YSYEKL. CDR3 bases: TGCGCCAGCAGCCCATCTACAAGCATTTCCGGGGAGCTGTTTTTT. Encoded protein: CASSPSTSISGELFF.

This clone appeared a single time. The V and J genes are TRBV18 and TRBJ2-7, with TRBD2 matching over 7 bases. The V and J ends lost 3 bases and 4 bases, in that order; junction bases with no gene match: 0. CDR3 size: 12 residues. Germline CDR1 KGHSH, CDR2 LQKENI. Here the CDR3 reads CASSPGGYEQYF. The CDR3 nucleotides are TGTGCCAGCTCACCCGGGGGGTACGAGCAGTACTTC.

The CDR3 loop reads CASSPGGDYLRGYTF. CDR3 DNA: TGTGCCAGCTCACCAGGGGGAGACTACCTGAGGGGCTACACCTTC. The chain links TRBV18 to TRBJ1-2; D perhaps matches TRBD1 (5 bases). This CDR3 is 15 amino acids long. V lost 2 bases, J lost 8 bases, and 18 bases lay in between. Germline CDR1 reads KGHSH; CDR2 reads LQKENI.

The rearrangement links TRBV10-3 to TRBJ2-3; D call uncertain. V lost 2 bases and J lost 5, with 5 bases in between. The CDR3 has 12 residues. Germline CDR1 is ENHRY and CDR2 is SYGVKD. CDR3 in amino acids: CAISETEDTQYF. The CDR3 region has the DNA TGTGCCATCAGTGAGACGGAAGATACGCAGTATTTT.

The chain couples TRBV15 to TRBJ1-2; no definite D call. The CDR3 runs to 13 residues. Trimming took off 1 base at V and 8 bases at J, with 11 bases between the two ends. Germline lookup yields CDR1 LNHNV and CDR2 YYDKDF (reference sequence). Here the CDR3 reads CATSRGAGDGYTF. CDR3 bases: TGTGCCACCAGCAGAGGGGCGGGAGACGGCTACACCTTC.

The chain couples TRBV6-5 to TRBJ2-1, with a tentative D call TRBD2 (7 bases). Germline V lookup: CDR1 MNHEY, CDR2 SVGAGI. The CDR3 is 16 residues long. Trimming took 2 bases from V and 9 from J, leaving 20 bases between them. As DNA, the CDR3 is TGTGCCAGCAGTTACGGGAGGGGACAAACCTGGGGTGAGCAGTTCTTC. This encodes CASSYGRGQTWGEQFF.

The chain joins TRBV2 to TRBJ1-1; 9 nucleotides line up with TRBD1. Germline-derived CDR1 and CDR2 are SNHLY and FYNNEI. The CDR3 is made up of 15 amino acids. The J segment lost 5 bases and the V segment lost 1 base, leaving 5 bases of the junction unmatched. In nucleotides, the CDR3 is TGTGCCAGCAGTGAAGATGGGACAGGGAGGACTGAAGCTTTCTTT. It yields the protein CASSEDGTGRTEAFF.

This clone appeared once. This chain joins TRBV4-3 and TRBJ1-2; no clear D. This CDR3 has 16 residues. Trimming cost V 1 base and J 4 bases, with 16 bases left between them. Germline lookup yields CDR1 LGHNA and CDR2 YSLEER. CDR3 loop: CASSQVLGEALYGYTF. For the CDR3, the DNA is TGCGCCAGCAGCCAAGTTCTCGGGGAGGCTCTCTATGGCTACACCTTC.